This TCR beta chain comes out of a study of cytomegalovirus exposure and HLA in healthy donors. Study-level results: The study listed approximately 160 cytomegalovirus-associated TCR beta chains. The HLA-A and HLA-B alleles of most subjects were reportedly predicted accurately from TCR beta sequences.

Both 60 Vbeta primers and 13 Jbeta primers went into the PCR. Sequencing was performed with immunoSEQ multiplex PCR; in TCRdb, only in-frame clones are kept and a portion is missing. The sample lists roughly 200,000 clones, 85% occurring once. V lost 5 bases and J lost 1; bases outside the gene matches: 7. Germline CDR1 reads MNHEY; CDR2 reads SMNVEV (reference sequence). The CDR3 sequence is 15 residues long. In the case of this clone: Its matching antigen is unknown.

Sequencing input: PBMCs. The chain recombines TRBV27 with TRBJ2-5, with 7 bases identical to TRBD2. The clonotype originates from a woman in her fifties or sixties in good health and CMV-seronegative. CDR3 amino acids: CASSPWGEGQETQYF. CDR3 nucleotides: TGTGCCAGCAGTCCCTGGGGGGAGGGCCAAGAGACCCAGTACTTC.